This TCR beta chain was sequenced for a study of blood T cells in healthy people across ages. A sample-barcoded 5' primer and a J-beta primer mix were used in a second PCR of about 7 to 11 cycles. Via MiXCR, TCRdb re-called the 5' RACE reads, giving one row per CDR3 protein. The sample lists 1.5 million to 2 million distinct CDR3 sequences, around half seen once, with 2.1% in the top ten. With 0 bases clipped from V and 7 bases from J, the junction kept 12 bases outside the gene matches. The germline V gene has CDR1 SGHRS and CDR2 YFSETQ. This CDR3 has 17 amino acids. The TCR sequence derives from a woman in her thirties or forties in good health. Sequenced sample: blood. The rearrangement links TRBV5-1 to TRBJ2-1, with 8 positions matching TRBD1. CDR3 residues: CASSLGAGGDFRNEQFF. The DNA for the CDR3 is TGCGCCAGCAGCTTGGGTGCAGGGGGCGATTTTAGGAATGAGCAGTTCTTC.